This T cell receptor (beta chain) stems from a study of a mutant IDH1 vaccine in newly diagnosed glioma (dated by TCRdb to the early 2020s). Broadly, across the study: Vaccination was initiated 4-6 weeks after radiotherapy alone, or concurrently with temozolomide cycles in the chemotherapy-containing groups. Of the roughly 34 treated patients, around 62% were male and about 40% were female, and a mean age of 40.4 years was recorded. Prior to enrollment, patients had been given standard therapy consisting of radiotherapy alone, temozolomide alone, or radiochemotherapy with temozolomide, with the combination given to most patients. Visit V12 was the week-35 safety follow-up and visit V13 was the week-47 end of study. Peripheral blood was collected at six visits: V03 (baseline), V05, V07, V10, V12 and V13. For exploratory analyses, about 25 treated patients had longitudinal TCRB deep sequencing done wherever samples were available. Overall study outcomes, separate from this receptor: Immune responses induced by the vaccine were seen in over 80% of patients across multiple MHC alleles. Pseudoprogression appeared unrelated to alterations in the top peripheral T cell clonotypes detected by TCRB sequencing. The authors stated that sample limitations prevented analyses of patient blood samples from being reproduced. Selection of PBMC samples for TCRB deep sequencing was based on availability.

A remark on this clone: The antigen it recognizes is unknown. No base-level quality is on record; no much larger clone is a single base apart.

Preparation of the library involved the immunoSEQ multiplex PCR assay. Rearranged TCR beta chain sequences were amplified using the hsTCRB Kit according to the manufacturer's protocol. An Illumina MiSeq was used to sequence the TCRB libraries. On the study's bioinformatics: The kit vendor's proprietary platform handled demultiplexing, trimming and gene mapping. TCRdb holds this immuneACCESS table with in-frame rearrangements only. Some clones are missing; in checked studies, unresolved V genes explain under half, and the rest has no known cause. V and J calls and clone size are as listed in that table; D and trimming were resolved from the DNA. This sample has about 23,000 clones in its table, and 84% of those were observed once. 2.5% to 3% of the sample goes to the ten largest clones. In light of the paper, this sample's time point label describes: week 47, end of study. Each vaccine dose, consisting of 300 ug of a 20-mer mutant IDH1 peptide in Montanide, was administered subcutaneously with topical imiquimod. Patients were given eight vaccinations, in weeks 1, 3, 5, 7, 11, 15, 19 and 23, which matched visits V03 through V10. Newly diagnosed WHO grade 3 or 4 IDH1-mutant astrocytomas showing loss of nuclear ATRX were present in the donors. The samples were drawn from NOA16, a multicentre, single-arm, open-label phase I trial in Germany that tested a mutant IDH1 peptide vaccine in humans for the first time. Genomic DNA for TCRB sequencing was extracted from EDTA blood using the DNeasy Blood and Tissue Kit.

Here the sequenced sample was PBMCs, taken from a glioma patient whose treatment included an IDH1 peptide vaccine. This sequence originates from a man aged 40-49 years with glioma.

The DNA is as follows: TGTGCCTGGAGAAAGGTTCTCCTCAATCAGCCCCAGCATTTT. This codes for CAWRKVLLNQPQHF. The chain employs TRBV30 and TRBJ1-5, with no reliable assignment of the D segment. V sheds 3 bases and J sheds 3 bases, leaving 12 bases between their ends. Reading the germline V gene (reference sequence) gives CDR1 GTSNPN and CDR2 SVGIG. From its cysteine to its phenylalanine, the CDR3 spans 14 amino acids. CDR3 DNA only is kept here, 42 bases in frame from base 1.